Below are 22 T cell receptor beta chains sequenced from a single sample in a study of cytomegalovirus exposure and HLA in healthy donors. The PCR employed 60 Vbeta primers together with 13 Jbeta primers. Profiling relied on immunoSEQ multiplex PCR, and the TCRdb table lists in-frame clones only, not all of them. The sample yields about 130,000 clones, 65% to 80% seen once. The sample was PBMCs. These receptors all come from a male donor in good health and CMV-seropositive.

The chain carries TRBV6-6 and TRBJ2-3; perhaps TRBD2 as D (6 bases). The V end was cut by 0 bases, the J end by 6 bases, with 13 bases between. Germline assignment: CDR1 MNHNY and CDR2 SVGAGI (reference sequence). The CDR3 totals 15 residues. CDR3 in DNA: TGTGCCAGCAGTTACTCGGAGGGCGCCGGGGATACGCAGTATTTT. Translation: CASSYSEGAGDTQYF.

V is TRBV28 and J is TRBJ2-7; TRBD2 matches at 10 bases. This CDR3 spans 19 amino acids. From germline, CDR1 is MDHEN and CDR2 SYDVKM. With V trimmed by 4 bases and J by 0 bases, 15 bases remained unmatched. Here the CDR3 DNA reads TGTGCCAGCAGTTCAATCGGACTAGCGGCTTCCTTAGTCTCCTACGAGCAGTACTTC. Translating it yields CASSSIGLAASLVSYEQYF.

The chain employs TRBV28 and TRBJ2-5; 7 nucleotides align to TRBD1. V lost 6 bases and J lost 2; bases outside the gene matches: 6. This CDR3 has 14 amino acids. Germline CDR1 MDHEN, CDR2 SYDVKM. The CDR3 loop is CASRRPGQQETQYF. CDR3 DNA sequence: TGTGCCAGCAGACGCCCGGGACAGCAAGAGACCCAGTACTTC.

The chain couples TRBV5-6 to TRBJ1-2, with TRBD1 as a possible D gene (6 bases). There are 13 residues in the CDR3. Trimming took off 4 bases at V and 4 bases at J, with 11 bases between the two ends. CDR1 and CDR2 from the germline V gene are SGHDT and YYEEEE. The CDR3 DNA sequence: TGTGCCAGCAGCCACAGGGAACCCTATGGCTACACCTTC. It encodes CASSHREPYGYTF.

CDR3 bases: TGTGCCAGCAGCTTAGATCGGGGGAATGGGGGCTACACCTTC. Translating gives CASSLDRGNGGYTF. This chain uses TRBV7-2 with TRBJ1-2, with D perhaps matching TRBD1 (5 bases). Trimming took off 1 base at V and 8 bases at J, with 14 bases between the two ends. The CDR3 has 14 residues. CDR1 SGHTA and CDR2 FQGNSA come from the germline V gene.

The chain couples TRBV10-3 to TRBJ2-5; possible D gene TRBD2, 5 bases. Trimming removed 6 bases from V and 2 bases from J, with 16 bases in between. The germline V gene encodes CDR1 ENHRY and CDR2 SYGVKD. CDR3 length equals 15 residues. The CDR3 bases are TGTGCCATCAGGGTCGGACTCCAAACACAAGAGACCCAGTACTTC. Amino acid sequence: CAIRVGLQTQETQYF.

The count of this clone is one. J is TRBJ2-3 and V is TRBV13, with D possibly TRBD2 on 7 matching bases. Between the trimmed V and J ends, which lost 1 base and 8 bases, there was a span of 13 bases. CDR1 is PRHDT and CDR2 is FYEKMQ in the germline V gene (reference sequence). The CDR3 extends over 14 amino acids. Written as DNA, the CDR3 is TGTGCCAGCAGCTTAGAGGGGGGGCCTACTACGCAGTATTTT. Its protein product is CASSLEGGPTTQYF. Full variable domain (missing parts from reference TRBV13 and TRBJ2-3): AAGVIQSPRHLIKEKRETATLKCYPIPRHDTVYWYQQGPGQDPQFLISFYEKMQSDKGSIPDRFSAQQFSDYHSELNMSSLELGDSALYFCASSLEGGPTTQYFGPGTRLTVL.

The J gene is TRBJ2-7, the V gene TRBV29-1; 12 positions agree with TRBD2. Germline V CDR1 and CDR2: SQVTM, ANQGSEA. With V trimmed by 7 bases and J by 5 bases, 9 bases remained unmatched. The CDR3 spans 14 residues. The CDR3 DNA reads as TGCAGCGCCGAACTAGCGGGAGGTCTCAACGAGCAGTACTTC. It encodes CSAELAGGLNEQYF.

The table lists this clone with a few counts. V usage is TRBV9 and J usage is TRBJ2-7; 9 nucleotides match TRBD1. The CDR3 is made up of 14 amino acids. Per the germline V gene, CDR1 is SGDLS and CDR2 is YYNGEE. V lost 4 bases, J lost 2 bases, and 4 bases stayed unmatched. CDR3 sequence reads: CASSTGQGAYEQYF. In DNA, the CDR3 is TGTGCCAGCAGCACGGGACAGGGCGCCTACGAGCAGTACTTC.

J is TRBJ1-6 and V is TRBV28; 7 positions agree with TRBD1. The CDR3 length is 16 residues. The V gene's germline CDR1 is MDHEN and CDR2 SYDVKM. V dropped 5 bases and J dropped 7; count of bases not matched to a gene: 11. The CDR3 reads CASSAPQGMGNSPLHF. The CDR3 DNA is TGTGCCAGCAGTGCCCCACAGGGGATGGGGAATTCACCCCTCCACTTT.

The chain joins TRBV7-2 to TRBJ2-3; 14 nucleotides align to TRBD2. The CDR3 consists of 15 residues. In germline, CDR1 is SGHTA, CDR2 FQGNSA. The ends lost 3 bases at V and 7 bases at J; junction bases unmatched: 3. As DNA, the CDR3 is TGTGCCAGCAGCTTGGGACTAGCGGGGGCGAATACGCAGTATTTT. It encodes CASSLGLAGANTQYF.

The DNA for the CDR3 is TGTGCCAGCAGTTCTAGCGAGGACGGTTGGACCCAGTACTTC. Protein product: CASSSSEDGWTQYF. The chain is built from TRBV6-6 and TRBJ2-5; TRBD2 is a possible D gene (6 bases). The CDR3 consists of 14 residues. Germline-derived CDR1 and CDR2 are MNHNY and SVGAGI (reference sequence). Trimming stripped 4 bases from V and 7 bases from J, with 16 bases between.

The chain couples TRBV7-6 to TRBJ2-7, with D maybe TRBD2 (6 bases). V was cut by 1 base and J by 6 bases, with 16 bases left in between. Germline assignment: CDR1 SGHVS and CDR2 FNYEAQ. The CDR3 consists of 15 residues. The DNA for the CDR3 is TGTGCCAGCAGCTTAGAGCGTTTCTCCGGGGGCGAGCAGTACTTC. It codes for CASSLERFSGGEQYF.

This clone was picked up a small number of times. The CDR3 coding sequence is TGTGCCAGCACCTCGCAGGGCCTCTCTTTTTTT. It translates to CASTSQGLSFF. The chain carries TRBV28 and TRBJ1-4; D might be TRBD1 (5 bases). Trimming cost V 7 bases and J 17 bases, with 17 bases left between them. CDR1 MDHEN and CDR2 SYDVKM come from the germline V gene. This CDR3 is 11 amino acids long.

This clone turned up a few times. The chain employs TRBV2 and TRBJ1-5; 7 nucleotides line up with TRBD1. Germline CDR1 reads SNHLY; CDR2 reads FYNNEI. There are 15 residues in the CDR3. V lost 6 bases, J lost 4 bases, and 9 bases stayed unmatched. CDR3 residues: CASRAGTVGNQPQHF. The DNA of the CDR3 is TGTGCCAGCAGAGCCGGGACAGTGGGTAATCAGCCCCAGCATTTT.

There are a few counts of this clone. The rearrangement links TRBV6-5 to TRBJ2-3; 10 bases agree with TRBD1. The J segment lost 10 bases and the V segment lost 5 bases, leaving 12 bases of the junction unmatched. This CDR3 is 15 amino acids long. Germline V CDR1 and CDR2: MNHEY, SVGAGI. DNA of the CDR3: TGTGCCAGCAGTACGGGACAGGGGTACCGAGGATCGCAGTATTTT. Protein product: CASSTGQGYRGSQYF.

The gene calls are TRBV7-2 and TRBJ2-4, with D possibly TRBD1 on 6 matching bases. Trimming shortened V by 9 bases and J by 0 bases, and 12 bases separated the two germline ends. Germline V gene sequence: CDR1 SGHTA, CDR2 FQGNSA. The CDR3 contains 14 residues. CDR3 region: CASGQTVAKNIQYF. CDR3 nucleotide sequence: TGTGCCAGTGGACAGACGGTAGCCAAAAACATTCAGTACTTC.

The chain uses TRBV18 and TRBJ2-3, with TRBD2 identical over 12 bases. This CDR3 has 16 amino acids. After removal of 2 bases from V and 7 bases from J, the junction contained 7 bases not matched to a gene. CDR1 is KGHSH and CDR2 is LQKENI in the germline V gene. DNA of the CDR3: TGTGCCAGCTCACCAGGACTAGCGGGGATAGAGAATACGCAGTATTTT. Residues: CASSPGLAGIENTQYF.

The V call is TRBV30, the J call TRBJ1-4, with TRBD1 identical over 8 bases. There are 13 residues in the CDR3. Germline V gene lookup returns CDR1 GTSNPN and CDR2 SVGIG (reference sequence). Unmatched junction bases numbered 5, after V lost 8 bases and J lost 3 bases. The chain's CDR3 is CARRTGPNEKLFF. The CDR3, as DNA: TGTGCCCGACGGACAGGGCCTAATGAAAAACTGTTTTTT.

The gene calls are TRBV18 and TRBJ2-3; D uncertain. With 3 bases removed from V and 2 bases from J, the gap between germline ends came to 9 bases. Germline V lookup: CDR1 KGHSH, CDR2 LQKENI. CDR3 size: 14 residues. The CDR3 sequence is CASSPQLSTDTQYF. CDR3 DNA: TGTGCCAGCTCACCCCAATTGTCCACAGATACGCAGTATTTT.

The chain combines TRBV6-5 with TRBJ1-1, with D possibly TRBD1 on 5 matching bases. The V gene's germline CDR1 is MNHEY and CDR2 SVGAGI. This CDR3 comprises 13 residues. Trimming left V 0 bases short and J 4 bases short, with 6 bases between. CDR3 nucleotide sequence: TGTGCCAGCAGTTACTCGGGGGGCACTGAAGCTTTCTTT. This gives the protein CASSYSGGTEAFF.

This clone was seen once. This CDR3 reads CSSSTDTQYF. The CDR3 DNA is TGCAGCTCGAGCACAGATACGCAGTATTTT. This chain connects TRBV29-1 to TRBJ2-3, with D hard to call. CDR1 is SQVTM, CDR2 ANQGSEA, per germline. The V end lost 8 bases, the J end lost 0 bases, and 3 bases lay between the germline ends. The CDR3 covers 10 residues.